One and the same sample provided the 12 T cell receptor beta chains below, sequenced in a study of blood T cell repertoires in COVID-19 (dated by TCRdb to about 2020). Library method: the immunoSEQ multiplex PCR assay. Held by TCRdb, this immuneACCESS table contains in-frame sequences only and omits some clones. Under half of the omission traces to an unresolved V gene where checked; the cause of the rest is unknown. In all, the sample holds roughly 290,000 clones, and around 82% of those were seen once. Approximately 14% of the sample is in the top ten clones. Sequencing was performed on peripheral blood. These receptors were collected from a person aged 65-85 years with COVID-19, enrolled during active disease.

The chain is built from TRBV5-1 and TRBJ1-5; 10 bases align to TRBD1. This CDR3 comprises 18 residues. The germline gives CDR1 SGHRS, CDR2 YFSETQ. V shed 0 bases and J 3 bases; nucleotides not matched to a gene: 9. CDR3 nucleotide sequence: TGCGCCAGCAGCTTGGGAGCGGGGACAGGGGACCCCAATCAGCCCCAGCATTTT. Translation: CASSLGAGTGDPNQPQHF.

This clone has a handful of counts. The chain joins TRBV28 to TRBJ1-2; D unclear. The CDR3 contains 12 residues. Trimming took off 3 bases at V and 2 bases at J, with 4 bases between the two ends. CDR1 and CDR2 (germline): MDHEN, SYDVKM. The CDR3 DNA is TGTGCCAGCAGTTTTCCAAACTATGGCTACACCTTC. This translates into CASSFPNYGYTF.

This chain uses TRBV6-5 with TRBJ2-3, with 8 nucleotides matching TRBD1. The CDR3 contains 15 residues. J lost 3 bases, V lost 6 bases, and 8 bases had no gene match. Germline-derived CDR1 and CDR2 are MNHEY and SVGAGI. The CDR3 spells CASSRGGQGTDTQYF. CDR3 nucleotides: TGTGCCAGCAGCAGGGGAGGACAGGGAACAGATACGCAGTATTTT.

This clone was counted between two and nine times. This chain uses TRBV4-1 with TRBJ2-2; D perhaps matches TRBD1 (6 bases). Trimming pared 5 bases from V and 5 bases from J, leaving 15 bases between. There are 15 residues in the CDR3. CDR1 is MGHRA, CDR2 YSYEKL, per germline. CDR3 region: CASSSRTQGTGELFF. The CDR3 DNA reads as TGCGCCAGCAGCTCCCGGACCCAGGGGACCGGGGAGCTGTTTTTT.

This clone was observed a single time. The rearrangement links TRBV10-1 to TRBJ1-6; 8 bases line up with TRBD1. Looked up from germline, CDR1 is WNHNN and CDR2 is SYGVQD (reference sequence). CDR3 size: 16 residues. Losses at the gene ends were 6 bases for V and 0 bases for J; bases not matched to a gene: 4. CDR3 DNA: TGCGCCAGCAGGGGACAGGTCTTCTCCTATAATTCACCCCTCCACTTT. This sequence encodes CASRGQVFSYNSPLHF.

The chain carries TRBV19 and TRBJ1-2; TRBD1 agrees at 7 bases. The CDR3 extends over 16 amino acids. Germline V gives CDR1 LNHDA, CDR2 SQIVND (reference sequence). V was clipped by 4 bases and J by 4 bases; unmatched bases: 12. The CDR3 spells CASSTLTGASVYGYTF. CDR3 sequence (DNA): TGTGCCAGTAGTACCTTAACAGGGGCGTCCGTCTATGGCTACACCTTC. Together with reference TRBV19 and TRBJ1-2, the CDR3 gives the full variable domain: DGGITQSPKYLFRKEGQNVTLSCEQNLNHDAMYWYRQDPGQGLRLIYYSQIVNDFQKGDIAEGYSVSREKKESFPLTVTSAQKNPTAFYLCASSTLTGASVYGYTFGSGTRLTVV.

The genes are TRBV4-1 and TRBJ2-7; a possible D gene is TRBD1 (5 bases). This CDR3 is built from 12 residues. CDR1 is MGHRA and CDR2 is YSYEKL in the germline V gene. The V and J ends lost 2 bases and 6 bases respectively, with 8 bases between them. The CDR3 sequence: CASSQTGREQYF. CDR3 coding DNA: TGCGCCAGCAGCCAAACAGGTCGCGAGCAGTACTTC.

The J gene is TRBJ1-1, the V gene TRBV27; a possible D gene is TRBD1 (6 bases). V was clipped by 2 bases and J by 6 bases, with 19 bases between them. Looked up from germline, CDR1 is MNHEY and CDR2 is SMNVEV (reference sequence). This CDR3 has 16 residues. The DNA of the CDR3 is TGTGCCAGCAGTTTAGGGAGGGGGGGCGGTTATTCTGAAGCTTTCTTT. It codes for CASSLGRGGGYSEAFF.

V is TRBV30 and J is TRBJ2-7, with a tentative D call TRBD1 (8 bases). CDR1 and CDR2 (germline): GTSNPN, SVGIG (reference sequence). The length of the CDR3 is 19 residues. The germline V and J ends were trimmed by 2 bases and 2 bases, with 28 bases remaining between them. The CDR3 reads CAWSPYRGTILAVPYEQYF. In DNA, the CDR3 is TGTGCCTGGAGTCCTTACAGGGGGACCATTCTAGCGGTGCCCTACGAGCAGTACTTC.

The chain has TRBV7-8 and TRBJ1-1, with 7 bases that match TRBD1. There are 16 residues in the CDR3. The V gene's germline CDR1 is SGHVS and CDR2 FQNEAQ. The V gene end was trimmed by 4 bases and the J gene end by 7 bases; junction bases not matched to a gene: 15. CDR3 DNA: TGTGCCAGCAGCTCCCTGACAGGGACGGTCGGGGGTGAAGCTTTCTTT. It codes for CASSSLTGTVGGEAFF.

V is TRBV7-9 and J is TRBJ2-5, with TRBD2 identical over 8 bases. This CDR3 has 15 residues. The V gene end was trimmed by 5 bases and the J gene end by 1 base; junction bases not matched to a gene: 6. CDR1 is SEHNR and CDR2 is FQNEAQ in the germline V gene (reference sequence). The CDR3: CASSKREGRQETQYF. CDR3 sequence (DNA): TGTGCCAGCAGCAAACGGGAGGGGCGCCAAGAGACCCAGTACTTC.

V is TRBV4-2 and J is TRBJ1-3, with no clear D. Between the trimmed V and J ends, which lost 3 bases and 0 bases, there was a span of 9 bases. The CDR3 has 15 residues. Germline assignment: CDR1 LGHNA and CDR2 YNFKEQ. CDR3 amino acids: CASSHPGFSGNTIYF. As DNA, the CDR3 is TGTGCCAGCAGCCACCCGGGGTTCTCTGGAAACACCATATATTTT.